This is a list of T cell receptor beta chains from one sample in a study of blood T cell repertoires in COVID-19. Only in-frame clones appear in the TCRdb table, and some are missing; sequencing was by immunoSEQ multiplex PCR. The sample gives about 190,000 clones, around 80% of which show up once; about 2.8% is in the top ten. Sequenced input: peripheral blood. Receptors originate from a woman aged 80 or older with active or convalescent COVID-19. Both conserved end residues are part of each CDR3. Each record gives: J gene, D gene, clone size, V gene, CDR3 DNA, CDR3 protein. D genes are given only for firm matches. Size is omitted from some rows. Given values are once, few, many or a class for expanded clones.

TRBJ1-5 | . | . | TRBV5-6 | TGTGCCAGCAGCTCCAGGAATCAGCCCCAGCATTTT | CASSSRNQPQHF
TRBJ1-2 | . | . | TRBV4-2 | TGTGCCAGCAGCCCCCCGCGGGGGGGGGATGGCTACACCTTC | CASSPPRGGDGYTF
TRBJ1-6 | . | once | TRBV6-5 | TGTGCCACCCCCGCAGGGGATCATTCACCCCTCCACTTT | CATPAGDHSPLHF
TRBJ2-2 | . | . | TRBV27 | TGTGCCAGCAGTTTATCGATCAGGGACTCCAACACCGGGGAGCTGTTTTTT | CASSLSIRDSNTGELFF
TRBJ1-2 | TRBD1 | . | TRBV10-3 | TGTGCCATCACTGAGGACAGGGGTTCCCTAAACTATGGCTACACCTTC | CAITEDRGSLNYGYTF
TRBJ2-5 | TRBD1 | . | TRBV2 | TGTGCCAGCAGTCCAAGGACAGGGGGAGGAGAGACCCAGTACTTC | CASSPRTGGGETQYF
TRBJ1-6 | . | . | TRBV6-5 | TGTGCCAGCATTCAGAATAATTCACCCCTCCACTTT | CASIQNNSPLHF
TRBJ2-7 | . | . | TRBV19 | TGTGCCAGTAACACAGAGGGCCGCGAGCAGTACTTC | CASNTEGREQYF
TRBJ1-1 | . | . | TRBV5-1 | TGCGCCAGCAGCTTGGAATCCCAGGAGAACACTGAAGCTTTCTTT | CASSLESQENTEAFF
TRBJ2-7 | . | . | TRBV5-4 | TGTGCCAGCAGCTTGTTTGGGGGAGGCGAGCAGTACTTC | CASSLFGGGEQYF
TRBJ2-1 | TRBD1 | . | TRBV6-6 | TGTGCCAGCAGTTTATTACAGGGGGCGTACAATGAGCAGTTCTTC | CASSLLQGAYNEQFF
TRBJ1-2 | TRBD1 | once | TRBV11-2 | TGTGCCAGCAGCTTACTAGAGGGGGCGAAGCGAGGCTACACCTTC | CASSLLEGAKRGYTF
TRBJ2-1 | TRBD2 | . | TRBV18 | TGTGCCAGCTCACCCCTAGCGGGGGGGCCCAATGAGCAGTTCTTC | CASSPLAGGPNEQFF
TRBJ2-7 | . | . | TRBV19 | TGTGCCACCAAAGACCGCCAGGTCCTTAGTCAGCAGTACTTC | CATKDRQVLSQQYF
TRBJ2-5 | TRBD2 | . | TRBV5-1 | TGCGCCAGCGACCCTGGGGCTAGCGGACAAGAGACCCAGTACTTC | CASDPGASGQETQYF
TRBJ1-1 | . | few | TRBV28 | TGTGCCAGCAGCCTGGAAACAGGTTTTCTGAACACTGAAGCTTTCTTT | CASSLETGFLNTEAFF
TRBJ2-7 | . | . | TRBV18 | TGTGCCAGCTCACCAGGAGCCCCGTACGAGCAGTACTTC | CASSPGAPYEQYF
TRBJ2-7 | . | . | TRBV3-1/TRBV3-2 | TGTGCCAGCAGTCCCTGGGTAGGCCCAACAGGTAGACAAGGCTACGAGCAGTACTTC | CASSPWVGPTGRQGYEQYF
TRBJ1-6 | TRBD1 | . | TRBV18 | TGTGCCAGCTCTCCCGACGGGACAGCAAATTCACCCCTCCACTTT | CASSPDGTANSPLHF
TRBJ1-2 | . | . | TRBV20-1 | TGCAGTGCCAACAGAAACTATGGCTACACCTTC | CSANRNYGYTF
TRBJ1-5 | TRBD1 | . | TRBV7-8 | TGTGCCAGCAGCTTAGTAGGGGGCCAGCCCCAGCATTTT | CASSLVGGQPQHF
TRBJ2-1 | . | . | TRBV4-3 | TGCGCCAGCAGCCAAGGTAGCTACCAAGCCTACAATGAGCAGTTCTTC | CASSQGSYQAYNEQFF